These 8 T cell receptor beta chains came from one sample sequenced in a study of shared clonotypes between healthy human individuals (dated by TCRdb to about 2020). Libraries were built with the immunoSEQ multiplex PCR assay. The clones in this table, taken by TCRdb from immuneACCESS, are in-frame only. Not every clone is retained; where verified, under half of the shortfall comes from an unresolved V gene, and the cause of the rest is unknown. The sample yields fewer than 1.6 million clones; roughly 98.5% were counted once. The top ten clonotypes cover roughly 0.35% of the sample. The material sequenced was naive CD4+ T cells sorted from blood. Taken with the paper, the label for cell subset or site translates to: CD45RA+ positively selected. Source of these receptors: a man in his thirties or forties in good health.

The genes are TRBV28 and TRBJ1-5; a possible D gene is TRBD1 (5 bases). The CDR3 covers 14 residues. Deletions cut 5 bases from V and 2 bases from J, with 10 bases between. Looked up from germline, CDR1 is MDHEN and CDR2 is SYDVKM. This CDR3 reads CASSGGMGNQPQHF. For the CDR3, the DNA is TGTGCCAGCAGTGGGGGTATGGGCAATCAGCCCCAGCATTTT.

This clone was seen only once. The chain employs TRBV18 and TRBJ1-2, with D perhaps TRBD1 (6 bases). This CDR3 comprises 14 residues. Germline CDR1 KGHSH, CDR2 LQKENI. The ends were cut back, 3 bases at V and 3 bases at J, with 11 bases in the middle. The CDR3 is CASSPDRIDYGYTF. The DNA of the CDR3 is TGTGCCAGCTCACCCGACAGGATTGACTATGGCTACACCTTC.

This clone has only one observation. This chain links TRBV29-1 with TRBJ2-7, with a possible D match to TRBD1 (6 bases). CDR3 size: 12 residues. Trimming cost V 6 bases and J 6 bases, with 15 bases left between them. Germline CDR1 reads SQVTM; CDR2 reads ANQGSEA. The CDR3 spells CSVQPGHSEQYF. The CDR3 DNA reads as TGCAGCGTCCAACCGGGACATAGCGAGCAGTACTTC.

The chain links TRBV18 to TRBJ2-6, with 8 bases aligning to TRBD2. The CDR3 is 16 amino acids. Germline CDR1 and CDR2: KGHSH and LQKENI. V shed 1 base, J shed 3 bases, and the junction held 2 bases outside the gene matches. CDR3 coding DNA: TGTGCCAGCTCACCACGGCGGGGGGTTGGGGCCAACGTCCTGACTTTC. Its protein is CASSPRRGVGANVLTF.

The chain uses TRBV12-5 and TRBJ2-1; D remains unclear. Germline V gives CDR1 LGHNT, CDR2 FRNRAP. Trimming shortened V by 8 bases and J by 4 bases, and 9 bases separated the two germline ends. The CDR3 has 12 amino acids. This CDR3 is CASHGWYNEQFF. CDR3 coding DNA: TGTGCTAGTCACGGATGGTACAATGAGCAGTTCTTC.

The chain couples TRBV15 to TRBJ2-7, with D perhaps matching TRBD1 or TRBD2 (5 bases each). The germline gives CDR1 LNHNV, CDR2 YYDKDF (reference sequence). Trimming left V 5 bases short and J 0 bases short, with 11 bases between. The CDR3 sequence is 14 residues long. This CDR3 reads CATSSGTVSYEQYF. The CDR3 DNA reads as TGTGCCACCAGCTCCGGGACGGTCTCCTACGAGCAGTACTTC.

This rearrangement joins TRBV6-5 to TRBJ2-1, with TRBD2 as a possible D gene (5 bases). V was shortened by 2 bases and J by 7 bases, with 9 bases between the two germline ends. The CDR3 runs 13 residues. Germline loops: CDR1 MNHEY, CDR2 SVGAGI. The CDR3 coding sequence is TGTGCCAGCAGTTACGGACTTAGGAATGAGCAGTTCTTC. Amino acids: CASSYGLRNEQFF.

Remarks on this clone: Being one base from a much bigger clone, this may be a read error. This rearrangement joins TRBV5-4 to TRBJ2-3; 8 positions agree with TRBD2. Germline V gene sequence: CDR1 SGHNT, CDR2 YYREEE (reference sequence). Germline trimming cut 4 bases from V and 1 base from J; bases unmatched to any gene: 5. The CDR3 is 15 amino acids. This CDR3 is CASSKELAGTDTQYF. CDR3 nucleotides: TGTGCCAGCAGCAAAGAACTAGCGGGCACAGATACGCAGTATTTT.